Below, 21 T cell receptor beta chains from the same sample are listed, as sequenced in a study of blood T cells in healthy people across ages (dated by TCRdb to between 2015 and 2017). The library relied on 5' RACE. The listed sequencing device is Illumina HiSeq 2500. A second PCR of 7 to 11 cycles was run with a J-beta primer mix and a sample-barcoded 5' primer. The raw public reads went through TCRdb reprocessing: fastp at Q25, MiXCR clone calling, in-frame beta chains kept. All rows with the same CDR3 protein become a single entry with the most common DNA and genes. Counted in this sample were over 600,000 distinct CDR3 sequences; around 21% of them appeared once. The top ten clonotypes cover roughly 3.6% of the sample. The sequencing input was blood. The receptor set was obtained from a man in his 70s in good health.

CDR3 DNA sequence: TGTGCCATCGGAGCGGGTAAGACGACAGATACGCAGTATTTT. Amino acids: CAIGAGKTTDTQYF. This chain links TRBV10-3 with TRBJ2-3; TRBD2 might be the D (6 bases). Germline values: CDR1 ENHRY, CDR2 SYGVKD. V was shortened by 8 bases and J by 3 bases, with 15 bases between the two germline ends. The CDR3 sequence is 14 residues long.

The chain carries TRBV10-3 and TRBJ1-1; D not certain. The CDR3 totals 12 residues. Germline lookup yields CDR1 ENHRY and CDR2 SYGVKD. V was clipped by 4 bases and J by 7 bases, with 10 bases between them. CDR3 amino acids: CAISATGDEAFF. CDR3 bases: TGTGCCATCAGTGCGACTGGGGATGAAGCTTTCTTT.

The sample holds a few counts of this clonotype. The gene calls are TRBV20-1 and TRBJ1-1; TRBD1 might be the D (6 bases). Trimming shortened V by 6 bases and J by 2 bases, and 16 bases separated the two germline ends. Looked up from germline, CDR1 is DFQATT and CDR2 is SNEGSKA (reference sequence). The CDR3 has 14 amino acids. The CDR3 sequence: CSADTGILNTEAFF. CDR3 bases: TGCAGTGCAGATACAGGGATTTTAAACACTGAAGCTTTCTTT.

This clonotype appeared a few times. The CDR3 reads CASSVWVGASGLGDTQYF. CDR3 bases: TGTGCCAGCAGCGTATGGGTGGGGGCTAGCGGCTTAGGAGATACGCAGTATTTT. The chain combines TRBV9 with TRBJ2-3, with a weak D call TRBD2 (7 bases). V lost 1 base and J lost 5, with 23 bases in between. Germline V gives CDR1 SGDLS, CDR2 YYNGEE. The CDR3 spans 18 residues.

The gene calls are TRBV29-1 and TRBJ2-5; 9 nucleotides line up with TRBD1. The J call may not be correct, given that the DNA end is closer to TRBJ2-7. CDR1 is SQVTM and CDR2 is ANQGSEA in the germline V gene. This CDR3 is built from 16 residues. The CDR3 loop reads CSVEDPLGTGRGEQYF. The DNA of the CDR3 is TGCAGCGTTGAAGATCCACTCGGGACAGGGCGAGGCGAGCAGTACTTC.

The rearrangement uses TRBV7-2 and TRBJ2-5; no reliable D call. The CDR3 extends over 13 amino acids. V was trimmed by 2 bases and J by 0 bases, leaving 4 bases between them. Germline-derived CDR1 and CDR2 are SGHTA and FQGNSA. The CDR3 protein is CASSLRYQETQYF. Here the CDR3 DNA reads TGTGCCAGCAGCTTACGGTACCAAGAGACCCAGTACTTC.

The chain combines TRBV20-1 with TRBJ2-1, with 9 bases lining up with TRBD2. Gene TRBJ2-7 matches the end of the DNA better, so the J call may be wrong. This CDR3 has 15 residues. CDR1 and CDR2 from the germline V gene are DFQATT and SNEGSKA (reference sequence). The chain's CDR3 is CSARDLSGRNYEQYF. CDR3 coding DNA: TGCAGTGCTAGAGATCTAAGCGGGAGGAACTACGAGCAGTACTTC.

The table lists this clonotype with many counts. The CDR3 coding sequence is TGCGCCAGCAGCTCCAAAGCGGGGGTCCAGAACACTGAAGCTTTCTTT. As protein: CASSSKAGVQNTEAFF. The rearrangement joins TRBV4-1 to TRBJ1-1; possible D gene TRBD1, 5 bases. The germline gives CDR1 MGHRA, CDR2 YSYEKL. This CDR3 region has 16 residues. V was cut by 5 bases and J by 1 base, with 17 bases left in between.

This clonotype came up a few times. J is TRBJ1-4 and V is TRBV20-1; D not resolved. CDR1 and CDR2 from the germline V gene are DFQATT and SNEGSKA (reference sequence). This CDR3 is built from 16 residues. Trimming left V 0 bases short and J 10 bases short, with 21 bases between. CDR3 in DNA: TGCAGTGCTAGAGAAACCTCTAACGGCCGATTGGGAAAACTGTTTTTT. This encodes CSARETSNGRLGKLFF.

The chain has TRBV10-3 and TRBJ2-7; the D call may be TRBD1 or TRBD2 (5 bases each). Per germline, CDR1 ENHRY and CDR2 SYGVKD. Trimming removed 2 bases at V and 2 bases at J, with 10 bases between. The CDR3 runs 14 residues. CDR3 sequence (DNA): TGTGCCATCAGTGAGCGACAGACTACCTACGAGCAGTACTTC. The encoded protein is CAISERQTTYEQYF.

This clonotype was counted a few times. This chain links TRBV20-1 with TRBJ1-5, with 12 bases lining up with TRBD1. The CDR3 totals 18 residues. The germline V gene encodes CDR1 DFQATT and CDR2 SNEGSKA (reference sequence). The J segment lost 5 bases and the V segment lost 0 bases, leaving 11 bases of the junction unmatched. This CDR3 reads CSARDRRDRGLVDQPQHF. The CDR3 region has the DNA TGCAGTGCTAGAGATAGAAGGGACAGGGGGCTTGTTGATCAGCCCCAGCATTTT.

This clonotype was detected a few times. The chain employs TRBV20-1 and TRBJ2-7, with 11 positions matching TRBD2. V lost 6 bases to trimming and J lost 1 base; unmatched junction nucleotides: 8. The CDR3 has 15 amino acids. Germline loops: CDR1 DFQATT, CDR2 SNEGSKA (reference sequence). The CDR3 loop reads CSADTSGRGSYEQYF. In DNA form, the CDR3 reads TGCAGTGCGGATACTAGCGGGAGAGGGTCCTACGAGCAGTACTTC.

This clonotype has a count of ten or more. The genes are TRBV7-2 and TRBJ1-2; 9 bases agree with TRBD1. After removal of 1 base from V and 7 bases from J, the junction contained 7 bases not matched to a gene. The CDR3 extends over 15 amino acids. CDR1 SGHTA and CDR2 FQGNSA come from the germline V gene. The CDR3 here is CASSLERDRAFGYTF. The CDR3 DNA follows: TGTGCCAGCAGCTTAGAGCGGGACAGGGCATTTGGCTACACCTTC.

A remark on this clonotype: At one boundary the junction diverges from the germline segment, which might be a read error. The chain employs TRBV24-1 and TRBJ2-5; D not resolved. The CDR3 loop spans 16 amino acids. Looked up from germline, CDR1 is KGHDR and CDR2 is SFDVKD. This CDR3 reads CATSDSGPGNQGTQYF. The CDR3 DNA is TGTGCCACCAGTGACTCCGGGCCTGGAAACCAAGGGACCCAGTACTTC.

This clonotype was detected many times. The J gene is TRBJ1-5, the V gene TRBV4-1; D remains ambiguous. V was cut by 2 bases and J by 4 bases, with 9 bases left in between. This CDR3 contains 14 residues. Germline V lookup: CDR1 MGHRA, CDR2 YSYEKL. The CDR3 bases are TGCGCCAGCAGCCAATCTGGTTGGAATCAGCCCCAGCATTTT. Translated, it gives CASSQSGWNQPQHF.

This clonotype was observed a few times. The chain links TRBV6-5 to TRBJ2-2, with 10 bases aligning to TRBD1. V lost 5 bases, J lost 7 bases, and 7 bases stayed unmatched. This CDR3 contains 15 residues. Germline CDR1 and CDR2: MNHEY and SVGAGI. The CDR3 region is CASSNRQGAGGELFF. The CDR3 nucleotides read TGTGCCAGCAGTAACAGACAGGGGGCAGGCGGGGAGCTGTTTTTT.

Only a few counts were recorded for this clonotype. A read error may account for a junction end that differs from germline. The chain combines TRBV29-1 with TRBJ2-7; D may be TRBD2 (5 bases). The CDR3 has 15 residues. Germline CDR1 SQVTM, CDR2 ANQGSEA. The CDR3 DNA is TGCGGCGTCCTAACTAATCGGAGCCCGGAGGCCGAGCAGTACTTC. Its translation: CGVLTNRSPEAEQYF.

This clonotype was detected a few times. This chain's CDR3 is CASSSRLAGVTEQFF. Here the CDR3 DNA reads TGTGCCAGCAGCAGCCGACTAGCGGGAGTAACTGAGCAGTTCTTC. The chain couples TRBV7-3 to TRBJ2-5; 12 bases match TRBD2. The DNA end is a closer match to TRBJ2-1, so the J assignment may be wrong. The germline V gene encodes CDR1 SGHTA and CDR2 FQGTGA. The length of the CDR3 is 15 residues.

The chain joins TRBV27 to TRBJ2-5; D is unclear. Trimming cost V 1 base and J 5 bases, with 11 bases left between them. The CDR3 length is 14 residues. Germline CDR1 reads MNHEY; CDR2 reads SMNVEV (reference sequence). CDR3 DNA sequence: TGTGCCAGCAGTTTATTGGCCTCCGGGGAGACCCAGTACTTC. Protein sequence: CASSLLASGETQYF.

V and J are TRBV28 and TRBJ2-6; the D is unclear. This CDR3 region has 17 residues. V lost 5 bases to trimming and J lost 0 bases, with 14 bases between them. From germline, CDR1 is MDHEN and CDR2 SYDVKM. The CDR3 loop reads CASSRSAIYSGANVLTF. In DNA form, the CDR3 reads TGTGCCAGCAGTCGCAGCGCAATATACTCTGGGGCCAACGTCCTGACTTTC.

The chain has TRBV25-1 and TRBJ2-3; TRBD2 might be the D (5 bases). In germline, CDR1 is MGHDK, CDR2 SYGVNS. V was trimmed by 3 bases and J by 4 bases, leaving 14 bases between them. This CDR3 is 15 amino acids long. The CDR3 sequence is CASSESSLNSDTQYF. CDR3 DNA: TGTGCCAGCAGTGAGTCTAGCTTGAACTCAGATACGCAGTATTTT. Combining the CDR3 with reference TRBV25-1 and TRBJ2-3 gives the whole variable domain EADIYQTPRYLVIGTGKKITLECSQTMGHDKMYWYQQDPGMELHLIHYSYGVNSTEKGDLSSESTVSRIRTEHFPLTLESARPSHTSQYLCASSESSLNSDTQYFGPGTRLTVL.